This T cell receptor (beta chain) originates from a study of blood T cell repertoires in COVID-19. Across the whole study: Spain, Italy and the United States supplied samples that represented acute and convalescent COVID-19.

In the authors' workflow: Amplification from reference gene primers served as the basis for estimated nucleated cell counts. The protocol was immunoSEQ multiplex PCR, while the TCRdb copy is restricted to in-frame clones and leaves out a portion. The D gene and trimming were derived from the DNA, and the V and J assignments and clone size from that table. Of approximately 90,000 clones in the sample, around 86% were seen once. Germline V gene lookup returns CDR1 SNHLY and CDR2 FYNNEI. The CDR3 runs 13 residues. Germline trimming cut 9 bases from V and 6 bases from J; bases unmatched to any gene: 9. The clonotype originates from a woman older than 75 with acute or convalescent COVID-19. The chain uses TRBV2 and TRBJ1-1; 8 bases are a match to TRBD1. The sample comprised peripheral blood. The CDR3 region is CARGQGPGAEAFF. In DNA, the CDR3 is TGTGCCAGAGGACAGGGCCCAGGGGCTGAAGCTTTCTTT.